Listed here are 24 T cell receptor beta chains from one sample, sequenced in a study of TIL therapy for anti-PD-1-resistant metastatic lung cancer. Sequencing used immunoSEQ v3. Generated by immunoSEQ multiplex PCR, the TCRdb table keeps only in-frame clones and is missing some. The sample records about 20,000 clones, 83% being singletons. Time point in this sample: pre-treatment sample, taken before nivolumab and TIL therapy. The sequencing here drew on blood, taken at baseline. The receptors originated from a person between 30 and 80 years old with non-small cell lung cancer.

The chain recombines TRBV12-5 with TRBJ1-4, with a tentative D call TRBD1 (5 bases). The ends were cut back, 7 bases at V and 8 bases at J, with 26 bases in the middle. Germline V CDR1 and CDR2: LGHNT, FRNRAP. The CDR3 sequence is 17 residues long. The DNA for the CDR3 is TGTGCTAGTGTCATACCGGGACTGAGCAACCAGGAGGAAAAACTGTTTTTT. Encoded protein: CASVIPGLSNQEEKLFF.

With regard to this clone: The junction does not match germline at one end; this may be a read error. This sequence joins TRBV7-2 and TRBJ1-2; perhaps TRBD1 as D (5 bases). CDR1 is SGHTA, CDR2 FQGNSA, per germline. The CDR3 extends over 13 amino acids. The CDR3 loop is CASSLVGGRAGFF. CDR3 DNA sequence: TGTGCCAGCAGCTTAGTAGGCGGCAGGGCGGGTTTCTTC.

The chain combines TRBV29-1 with TRBJ2-3; 8 positions agree with TRBD1. V trimming: 6 bases; J trimming: 4 bases; junction bases outside the gene matches: 6. The V gene's germline CDR1 is SQVTM and CDR2 ANQGSEA. The CDR3 sequence is 13 residues long. The CDR3 DNA reads as TGCAGCGTCTTCGTACAGGGGGCAGATACGCAGTATTTT. It specifies CSVFVQGADTQYF.

This chain links TRBV5-4 with TRBJ1-2; D is undetermined. The CDR3 covers 14 residues. Germline CDR1 and CDR2: SGHNT and YYREEE (reference sequence). Trimming took off 0 bases at V and 4 bases at J, with 10 bases between the two ends. CDR3 region: CASSLEGVSYGYTF. The CDR3 DNA follows: TGTGCCAGCAGCTTGGAAGGTGTGTCCTATGGCTACACCTTC.

This chain joins TRBV27 and TRBJ2-1; D is possibly TRBD1 (6 bases). The germline CDR1 and CDR2 sequences are MNHEY and SMNVEV (reference sequence). The CDR3 is 15 amino acids. Trimming left V 6 bases short and J 0 bases short, with 12 bases between. CDR3 nucleotide sequence: TGTGCCAGCAGATATAACAGGGACTCCTACAATGAGCAGTTCTTC. The encoded protein is CASRYNRDSYNEQFF.

The chain combines TRBV7-2 with TRBJ1-1; D is uncertain. Germline V lookup: CDR1 SGHTA, CDR2 FQGNSA. This CDR3 is 12 amino acids long. V lost 3 bases and J lost 3, with 5 bases in between. CDR3 in amino acids: CASSFPYTEAFF. In DNA form, the CDR3 reads TGTGCCAGCAGCTTCCCGTACACTGAAGCTTTCTTT.

The chain uses TRBV6-6 and TRBJ2-1, with TRBD1 as a possible D gene (5 bases). The V and J ends lost 5 bases and 5 bases respectively, with 16 bases between them. The CDR3 has 15 amino acids. Germline lookup yields CDR1 MNHNY and CDR2 SVGAGI (reference sequence). CDR3 coding DNA: TGTGCCAGCAGTCTAGAAATTAGGGGCAACAATGAGCAGTTCTTC. This codes for CASSLEIRGNNEQFF.

This chain connects TRBV7-2 to TRBJ2-7; D is perhaps TRBD1 or TRBD2 (5 bases each). The ends were cut back, 7 bases at V and 6 bases at J, with 22 bases in the middle. This CDR3 spans 15 amino acids. From germline, CDR1 is SGHTA and CDR2 FQGNSA. CDR3 in DNA: TGTGCCAGCAACCCCTCCGGGACCCTCTCGAGCGAGCAGTACTTC. Residues: CASNPSGTLSSEQYF.

This sequence joins TRBV7-2 and TRBJ2-7; D unclear. Germline V gene lookup returns CDR1 SGHTA and CDR2 FQGNSA. V was shortened by 1 base and J by 10 bases, with 11 bases between the two germline ends. CDR3 length equals 12 residues. CDR3 sequence: CASSLDQRSQYF. The CDR3 DNA reads as TGTGCCAGCAGCTTAGATCAGCGCTCACAGTACTTC.

V is TRBV10-2 and J is TRBJ2-7, with TRBD2 as a possible D gene (6 bases). CDR3 length: 17 amino acids. V lost 2 bases, J lost 2 bases, and 19 bases lay in between. Germline CDR1 is WSHSY and CDR2 is SAAADI. This CDR3 reads CASSEPIAAKRTYEQYF. CDR3 coding DNA: TGCGCCAGCAGTGAGCCCATAGCGGCCAAACGGACCTACGAGCAGTACTTC.

The count of this clone is one. The CDR3 spells CASGFAPSGEQFF. The CDR3 nucleotides read TGTGCTAGTGGTTTTGCCCCCTCCGGTGAGCAGTTCTTC. The J gene is TRBJ2-1, the V gene TRBV12-5; no reliable D call. Germline V gene sequence: CDR1 LGHNT, CDR2 FRNRAP. With 3 bases removed from V and 9 bases from J, the gap between germline ends came to 12 bases. This CDR3 has 13 residues.

V gene TRBV12-5 combines with J gene TRBJ1-1, with 8 nucleotides matching TRBD1. In germline, CDR1 is LGHNT, CDR2 FRNRAP. V lost 3 bases to trimming and J lost 0 bases; unmatched junction nucleotides: 3. The CDR3 contains 15 residues. CDR3 loop: CASGFDRGVNTEAFF. The CDR3 region has the DNA TGTGCTAGTGGTTTCGACAGGGGAGTGAACACTGAAGCTTTCTTT.

CDR3 amino acids: CSVGEGKYEQYF. Written as DNA, the CDR3 is TGCAGCGTCGGGGAGGGGAAATACGAGCAGTACTTC. The chain employs TRBV29-1 and TRBJ2-7, with 7 nucleotides matching TRBD2. The V segment lost 6 bases and the J segment 4 bases; nucleotides outside the gene matches: 6. In germline, CDR1 is SQVTM, CDR2 ANQGSEA. CDR3 size: 12 residues.

This clone was counted only a few times. The J gene is TRBJ2-6, the V gene TRBV9; D possibly matches TRBD1 or TRBD2 (5 bases each). Germline CDR1 and CDR2: SGDLS and YYNGEE. Trimming took 6 bases from V and 3 from J, leaving 13 bases between them. The CDR3 covers 15 residues. This CDR3 reads CASTQGRDGANVLTF. The CDR3 coding sequence is TGTGCCAGCACCCAGGGTCGGGATGGGGCCAACGTCCTGACTTTC.

The genes are TRBV4-3 and TRBJ1-2; tentative D call: TRBD1 (5 bases). Trimming stripped 1 base from V and 2 bases from J, with 17 bases between. Germline CDR1 is LGHNA and CDR2 is YSLEER. The CDR3 is 17 residues long. The CDR3 loop reads CASSQGASGIGNYGYTF. In nucleotides, the CDR3 is TGCGCCAGCAGCCAAGGAGCTTCAGGGATCGGGAACTATGGCTACACCTTC.

This clone was counted a few times. This chain connects TRBV5-1 to TRBJ2-3; 11 bases agree with TRBD2. The junction had 8 bases not matched to a gene; V was cut back by 1 base and J by 1 base. The CDR3 loop spans 18 amino acids. Per germline, CDR1 SGHRS and CDR2 YFSETQ. Here the CDR3 DNA reads TGCGCCAGCAGCTTGTCCGGGACTAGCGGAACCGGCACAGATACGCAGTATTTT. It yields the protein CASSLSGTSGTGTDTQYF.

This clone came up once. The chain links TRBV7-3 to TRBJ2-2; TRBD2 matches at 7 bases. Unmatched junction bases numbered 7, after V lost 5 bases and J lost 1 base. CDR1 is SGHTA, CDR2 FQGTGA, per germline. The CDR3 spans 16 residues. The CDR3 coding sequence is TGTGCCAGCAGCCCCAACGGCGGGGGGAACACCGGGGAGCTGTTTTTT. This codes for CASSPNGGGNTGELFF.

This clone was seen only a few times. The chain couples TRBV7-2 to TRBJ1-1; D gene unclear. Trimming stripped 5 bases from V and 4 bases from J, with 14 bases between. The CDR3 runs to 14 residues. Germline V CDR1 and CDR2: SGHTA, FQGNSA. The CDR3 region has the DNA TGTGCCAGCAGCCACGTAGTGGCAGGCACTGAAGCTTTCTTT. Encoded protein: CASSHVVAGTEAFF.

V usage is TRBV19 and J usage is TRBJ1-2; D uncertain. The CDR3 is made up of 13 amino acids. Trimming took off 6 bases at V and 4 bases at J, with 12 bases between the two ends. Germline CDR1 reads LNHDA; CDR2 reads SQIVND (reference sequence). CDR3 region: CASSGQDGYGYTF. CDR3 nucleotides: TGTGCCAGTAGCGGGCAGGATGGCTATGGCTACACCTTC.

The V gene is TRBV18, the J gene TRBJ1-2; D possibly corresponds to TRBD1 (5 bases). CDR1 is KGHSH, CDR2 LQKENI, per germline. The CDR3 contains 16 residues. V was trimmed by 0 bases and J by 2 bases, leaving 13 bases between them. The CDR3: CASSPPSGRVNYGYTF. CDR3 nucleotides: TGTGCCAGCTCACCACCCTCGGGCAGGGTAAACTATGGCTACACCTTC. Filled out from reference TRBV18 and TRBJ1-2, the complete variable domain reads NAGVMQNPRHLVRRRGQEARLRCSPMKGHSHVYWYRQLPEEGLKFMVYLQKENIIDESGMPKERFSAEFPKEGPSILRIQQVVRGDSAAYFCASSPPSGRVNYGYTFGSGTRLTVV.

The V and J genes are TRBV7-9 and TRBJ1-1; 9 bases map to TRBD1. This CDR3 has 15 amino acids. The germline gives CDR1 SEHNR, CDR2 FQNEAQ (reference sequence). With V trimmed by 3 bases and J by 0 bases, 2 bases remained unmatched. Written as DNA, the CDR3 is TGTGCCAGCAGCTTGGGGGACAGGGTGAACACTGAAGCTTTCTTT. This codes for CASSLGDRVNTEAFF.

Only a few counts were recorded for this clone. V usage is TRBV7-2 and J usage is TRBJ2-5; a possible D gene is TRBD2 (6 bases). Trimming took 0 bases from V and 1 from J, leaving 9 bases between them. In germline, CDR1 is SGHTA, CDR2 FQGNSA. This CDR3 region has 15 residues. The CDR3 loop reads CASSLAGLPQETQYF. CDR3 sequence (DNA): TGTGCCAGCAGCTTAGCTGGACTACCCCAAGAGACCCAGTACTTC.

This chain uses TRBV5-1 with TRBJ1-4; D is unclear. The CDR3 totals 14 residues. The V gene's germline CDR1 is SGHRS and CDR2 YFSETQ. V was pared by 2 bases and J by 5 bases, with 10 bases between. This CDR3 reads CASSLLDLNEKLFF. The CDR3 nucleotides read TGCGCCAGCAGCTTACTGGATTTGAATGAAAAACTGTTTTTT.

This chain connects TRBV19 to TRBJ2-1; TRBD2 matches at 9 bases. Looked up from germline, CDR1 is LNHDA and CDR2 is SQIVND (reference sequence). This CDR3 has 15 residues. V lost 5 bases to trimming and J lost 7 bases; unmatched junction nucleotides: 9. The CDR3 loop is CASSAQRGARNEQFF. Written as DNA, the CDR3 is TGTGCCAGTAGTGCCCAGCGGGGGGCCAGGAATGAGCAGTTCTTC.